Listed here are 20 T cell receptor beta chains from one sample, sequenced in a study of human T cells and chemical hapten exposure. The time point: patch test 1, 2 weeks after DPC sensitization. The treatment here: therapeutic diphenylcyclopropenone sensitization with weekly scalp DPC. TCRdb re-analysed the RACE reads in MiXCR, keeping a single row per CDR3 protein. The table shows 370,000 or so distinct CDR3 sequences, with about 4.8% occurring only once. The material was whole blood, obtained in connection with sensitization to the hapten diphenylcyclopropenone (DPC). All receptors derive from a woman aged 50 to 60 with alopecia areata. Some clones in this sample may be carry-over from other donors' samples.

In this sample, this clonotype turned up a few times. V is TRBV3-1 and J is TRBJ2-1; 9 bases are shared with TRBD2. The CDR3 length is 17 residues. The germline gives CDR1 LGHDT, CDR2 YNNKEL (reference sequence). The V segment lost 0 bases and the J segment 9 bases; nucleotides outside the gene matches: 12. This CDR3 reads CASSQEFASGGKGEQFF. CDR3 DNA sequence: TGTGCCAGCAGCCAAGAATTCGCCAGCGGGGGGAAGGGTGAGCAGTTCTTC.

This clonotype was seen repeatedly, ten times or more. The J gene is TRBJ1-4, the V gene TRBV5-1; TRBD1 might be the D (6 bases). This CDR3 has 15 residues. Germline values: CDR1 SGHRS, CDR2 YFSETQ. V lost 2 bases and J 5 bases, leaving 13 bases between the germline ends. The CDR3 loop reads CASSLTGKGNEKLFF. In DNA form, the CDR3 reads TGCGCCAGCAGCTTAACAGGGAAAGGGAATGAAAAACTGTTTTTT.

This rearrangement joins TRBV5-1 to TRBJ2-3; D may be TRBD2 (6 bases). The CDR3 loop spans 15 amino acids. Germline V gene lookup returns CDR1 SGHRS and CDR2 YFSETQ. Deletions cut 5 bases from V and 2 bases from J, with 15 bases between. Here the CDR3 reads CASRSRDSYTDTQYF. DNA of the CDR3: TGCGCCAGCAGATCCCGGGACTCTTACACAGATACGCAGTATTTT.

This clonotype was seen many times. This chain uses TRBV20-1 with TRBJ2-5; 7 bases are a match to TRBD2. V lost 3 bases and J lost 1; bases outside the gene matches: 8. This CDR3 is 15 amino acids long. Germline loops: CDR1 DFQATT, CDR2 SNEGSKA (reference sequence). CDR3 protein: CSASISSGVQETQYF. Written as DNA, the CDR3 is TGCAGTGCTAGTATCTCTAGCGGAGTCCAAGAGACCCAGTACTTC.

V and J are TRBV20-1 and TRBJ1-1; D call uncertain. V lost 4 bases and J lost 10, with 13 bases in between. This CDR3 region has 11 residues. CDR1 DFQATT and CDR2 SNEGSKA come from the germline V gene (reference sequence). The CDR3, as DNA: TGCAGTGCTAATCCACTTAGGGCAGCTTTCTTT. Translating it yields CSANPLRAAFF.

Only a few counts were recorded for this clonotype. V gene TRBV20-1 combines with J gene TRBJ1-6, with D unclear. V shed 8 bases and J shed 7 bases, with 21 bases lying between them. The CDR3 loop spans 15 amino acids. Germline V gene data show CDR1 as DFQATT and CDR2 as SNEGSKA (reference sequence). CDR3 region: CSSHRRAGNNSPLHF. CDR3 DNA sequence: TGCAGTAGCCACCGCCGGGCCGGTAACAATTCACCCCTCCACTTT.

This clonotype has only a few counts. The genes are TRBV6-6 and TRBJ2-7, with a possible D match to TRBD2 (6 bases). CDR1 MNHNY and CDR2 SVGAGI come from the germline V gene (reference sequence). Trimming removed 0 bases from V and 2 bases from J, with 14 bases in between. This CDR3 is 16 amino acids long. The CDR3 is CASSYSGWEETYEQYF. In DNA form, the CDR3 reads TGTGCCAGCAGTTACTCAGGCTGGGAGGAAACCTACGAGCAGTACTTC.

This clonotype was picked up a small number of times. The genes are TRBV11-3 and TRBJ2-1, with 10 bases identical to TRBD2. The CDR3 runs 18 residues. Germline CDR1 is SGHNT and CDR2 is YENEEA. Losses at the gene ends were 5 bases for V and 8 bases for J; bases not matched to a gene: 18. The CDR3 DNA is TGTGCCAGCAGCCCCGCGAGCGGGAGGGCCTTACGTAAGGATGAGCAGTTCTTC. As protein: CASSPASGRALRKDEQFF.

This clonotype was counted at least ten times. The chain combines TRBV28 with TRBJ2-7, with D hard to call. The V and J ends lost 5 bases and 3 bases respectively, with 5 bases between them. CDR1 MDHEN and CDR2 SYDVKM come from the germline V gene. The CDR3 spans 11 residues. This chain's CDR3 is CASSPNYEQYF. CDR3 sequence (DNA): TGTGCCAGCAGTCCGAACTACGAGCAGTACTTC.

This clonotype was recorded many times. The rearrangement joins TRBV7-2 to TRBJ2-3; the match to TRBD2 covers 11 bases. Losses at the gene ends were 3 bases for V and 6 bases for J; bases not matched to a gene: 11. The CDR3 is 17 amino acids. In germline, CDR1 is SGHTA, CDR2 FQGNSA. The CDR3 is CASSFPISGGARDTQYF. CDR3 bases: TGTGCCAGCAGCTTCCCTATTAGCGGGGGGGCCAGGGATACGCAGTATTTT.

This clonotype was seen only a few times. V is TRBV20-1 and J is TRBJ1-1; perhaps TRBD1 as D (5 bases). Deletions cut 2 bases from V and 6 bases from J, with 16 bases between. CDR1 is DFQATT and CDR2 is SNEGSKA in the germline V gene (reference sequence). There are 14 residues in the CDR3. In DNA form, the CDR3 reads TGCAGTGCTAGACGCTGGGGAGGGGCGGCTGAAGCTTTCTTT. This encodes CSARRWGGAAEAFF.

This clonotype showed up many times. CDR3 protein: CAGAGGTYTDTQYF. The CDR3 coding sequence is TGTGCCGGTGCTGGGGGGACATACACAGATACGCAGTATTTT. The chain has TRBV10-3 and TRBJ2-3; D may be TRBD1 or TRBD2 (6 bases each). The CDR3 loop spans 14 amino acids. Per the germline V gene, CDR1 is ENHRY and CDR2 is SYGVKD. V was pared by 11 bases and J by 2 bases, with 17 bases between.

This clonotype was recorded only once. The CDR3 spells CASSLDTRTGELFF. In nucleotides, the CDR3 is TGCGCCAGCAGCTTGGATACTCGCACCGGGGAGCTGTTTTTT. The chain links TRBV5-1 to TRBJ2-2; D is unclear. This CDR3 region has 14 residues. Deletions cut 0 bases from V and 4 bases from J, with 7 bases between. Germline-derived CDR1 and CDR2 are SGHRS and YFSETQ.

This clonotype was recorded at least ten times. The chain couples TRBV10-3 to TRBJ1-1; no reliable D call. The CDR3 has 14 residues. CDR1 ENHRY and CDR2 SYGVKD come from the germline V gene. Trimming removed 3 bases from V and 4 bases from J, with 12 bases in between. The CDR3 is CAISDLSGGTEAFF. The CDR3 nucleotides are TGTGCCATCAGTGATCTGTCTGGTGGCACTGAAGCTTTCTTT.

This clonotype has ten or more counts. V is TRBV3-1 and J is TRBJ1-6; no clear D gene. The CDR3 loop spans 16 amino acids. Germline CDR1 and CDR2: LGHDT and YNNKEL (reference sequence). The germline V and J ends were trimmed by 0 bases and 0 bases, with 6 bases remaining between them. The CDR3 bases are TGTGCCAGCAGCCAAGAGGGGAGCTCCTATAATTCACCCCTCCACTTT. Translated: CASSQEGSSYNSPLHF.

The sample holds many counts of this clonotype. The rearrangement joins TRBV29-1 to TRBJ2-5, with D perhaps TRBD1 or TRBD2 (5 bases each). V was shortened by 4 bases and J by 4 bases, with 10 bases between the two germline ends. The V gene's germline CDR1 is SQVTM and CDR2 ANQGSEA. CDR3 length: 12 residues. In DNA, the CDR3 is TGCAGCGTTGCGGGGCGGCGAGAGACCCAGTACTTC. Its protein is CSVAGRRETQYF.

The sample holds many counts of this clonotype. V and J are TRBV21-1 and TRBJ1-6. TRBV21-1 corresponds to a pseudogene. The CDR3 loop spans 15 amino acids. The CDR3 loop is CASTYRVAGNSPLHF. The CDR3 nucleotides read TGTGCCAGCACCTACAGGGTAGCGGGGAATTCACCCCTCCACTTT.

This clonotype was recorded many times. This chain uses TRBV7-9 with TRBJ1-1; maybe TRBD1 (5 bases). With 5 bases removed from V and 0 bases from J, the gap between germline ends came to 13 bases. The CDR3 consists of 15 residues. Germline assignment: CDR1 SEHNR and CDR2 FQNEAQ (reference sequence). In DNA form, the CDR3 reads TGTGCCAGCAGCGTGGCAGGGAGCCTGAACACTGAAGCTTTCTTT. Amino acid sequence: CASSVAGSLNTEAFF.

This clonotype was seen repeatedly, ten times or more. V gene TRBV28 combines with J gene TRBJ2-3; TRBD2 matches at 14 bases. The germline V gene encodes CDR1 MDHEN and CDR2 SYDVKM. The CDR3 has 15 residues. The ends lost 3 bases at V and 8 bases at J; junction bases unmatched: 4. The CDR3 loop reads CASSFLTSGRVTQYF. The CDR3 DNA reads as TGTGCCAGCAGTTTTCTGACTAGCGGGAGGGTTACGCAGTATTTT. The full variable domain, rest sourced from reference TRBV28 and TRBJ2-3, is DVKVTQSSRYLVKRTGEKVFLECVQDMDHENMFWYRQDPGLGLRLIYFSYDVKMKEKGDIPEGYSVSREKKERFSLILESASTNQTSMYLCASSFLTSGRVTQYFGPGTRLTVL.

The chain has TRBV29-1 and TRBJ2-1, with D uncertain. There are 10 residues in the CDR3. V lost 7 bases to trimming and J lost 8 bases, with 9 bases between them. In germline, CDR1 is SQVTM, CDR2 ANQGSEA. CDR3 region: CSATRDEQFF. CDR3 DNA: TGCAGCGCCACCCGAGATGAGCAGTTCTTC.